The source of this T cell receptor (beta chain) is a study of cytotoxic CD8 clonotypes in ibrutinib-treated CLL. Overall study: Enrolment comprised some 10 relapsed/refractory and some 15 treatment-naive patients; fewer than 18 were IGHV unmutated. Mean yields were 255,043 productive templates and 94,082 productive rearrangements per sample.

Trimming took off 5 bases at V and 0 bases at J, with 5 bases between the two ends. Germline-derived CDR1 and CDR2 are SGHAT and FQNNGV. This CDR3 is 12 amino acids long. In regard to this clone: Its cognate antigen is unknown.

Method: immunoSEQ multiplex PCR; TCRdb's copy keeps in-frame clones and lacks some. The sample has some 19,000 clones, 81% seen once; the top ten hold roughly 6%. Regarding the study as a whole: With treatment, public clonotypes, which were uncommon, either contracted or remained stable. The clonality went up when patients responded to ibrutinib and dropped back toward baseline at progression.

The gene calls are TRBV11-2 and TRBJ2-7; D is undetermined. Sample: PBMCs, taken before ibrutinib treatment. The receptor comes from a human donor with chronic lymphocytic leukemia. The CDR3 spells CASSRSSYEQYF. The CDR3, as DNA: TGTGCCAGCAGCCGGAGCTCCTACGAGCAGTACTTC.